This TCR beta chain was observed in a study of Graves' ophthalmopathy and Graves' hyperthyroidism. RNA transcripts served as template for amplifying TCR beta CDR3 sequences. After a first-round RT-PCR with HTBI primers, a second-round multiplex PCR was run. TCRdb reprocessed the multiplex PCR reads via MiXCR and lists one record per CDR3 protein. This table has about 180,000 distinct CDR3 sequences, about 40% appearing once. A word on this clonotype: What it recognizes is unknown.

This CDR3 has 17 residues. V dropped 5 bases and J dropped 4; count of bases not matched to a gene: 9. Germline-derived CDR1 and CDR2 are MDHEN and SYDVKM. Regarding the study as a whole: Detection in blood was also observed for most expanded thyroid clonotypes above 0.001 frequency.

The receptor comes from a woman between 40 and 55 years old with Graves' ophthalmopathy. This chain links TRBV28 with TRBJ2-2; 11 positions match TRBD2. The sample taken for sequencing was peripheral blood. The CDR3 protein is CASSIIWLAGGTGELFF. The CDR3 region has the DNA TGTGCCAGCAGTATTATCTGGCTAGCGGGAGGCACCGGGGAGCTGTTTTTT.